The rows below give T cell receptor beta chains drawn from one sample of a study of identifying expanded T cells in peripheral blood. The data were produced by immunoSEQ multiplex PCR, yet TCRdb's version contains in-frame clones alone and is incomplete. The sample carries around 75,000 clones, under 90% recorded once. Sequencing used blood. The receptors shown here come from a person between 18 and 75 years old in good health. Both conserved end residues are part of each CDR3. A D gene is named only where the DNA matches it firmly. Size is omitted from some rows. Given values are once, few, many or a class for expanded clones.

TGTGCCAGCGGGCTAGCGGGGACCGGGGAGCTGTTTTTT	CASGLAGTGELFF	.	TRBJ2-2	TRBV6-1	13	TRBD2
TGTGCCAGCAGTAACCGGGTTTACCTAAACACAGATACGCAGTATTTT	CASSNRVYLNTDTQYF	.	TRBJ2-3	TRBV28	16	.
TGCGCCAGCAGTTTTTCCGGGTCCACAATCACTGAAGCTTTCTTT	CASSFSGSTITEAFF	once	TRBJ1-1	TRBV5-1	15	.
TGCGCCAGCAGCCAAGTCCCTCCGGGGACAGACTCTAACTATGGCTACACCTTC	CASSQVPPGTDSNYGYTF	.	TRBJ1-2	TRBV4-1	18	TRBD1
TGTGCCAGCAGTTACCCCCTAGCCATGAACACTGAAGCTTTCTTT	CASSYPLAMNTEAFF	.	TRBJ1-1	TRBV6-6	15	.
TGTGCCAGCAGCCCAAGTCTGAAAGGCTACACCTTC	CASSPSLKGYTF	.	TRBJ1-2	TRBV7-9	12	.
TGTGCCAGCAGCGTACGCACATCCGGAGGGACGGGGGAGACCCAGTACTTC	CASSVRTSGGTGETQYF	.	TRBJ2-5	TRBV11-2	17	.
TGTGCCAGCAGCGCCGAAACCGGGAGACACAATTATGGCTACACCTTC	CASSAETGRHNYGYTF	.	TRBJ1-2	TRBV7-2	16	.
TGTGCCAGCAGCCGTTCTAACGGGGCCGGCACATCTAACTATGGCTACACCTTC	CASSRSNGAGTSNYGYTF	few	TRBJ1-2	TRBV7-9	18	.
TGTGCCAGCAGCTTGCGGGACAGGGATACCGGGGAGCTGTTTTTT	CASSLRDRDTGELFF	.	TRBJ2-2	TRBV7-2	15	TRBD1
TGTGCCAGCAGTTTACCCCCGGGGCAGGGGGATGGCTACACCTTC	CASSLPPGQGDGYTF	.	TRBJ1-2	TRBV28	15	TRBD1
TGTGCCAGCAGTGGAACCGGGGACAGCGTTCCTGTGTACTTC	CASSGTGDSVPVYF	.	TRBJ2-7	TRBV28	14	TRBD1
TGTGCCAGCAGCTTAAGTGGGGGTTCCTACGAGCAGTACTTC	CASSLSGGSYEQYF	.	TRBJ2-7	TRBV7-3	14	.
TGTGCCAGCGGCGCGGGACCTATCAATGAGCAGTTCTTC	CASGAGPINEQFF	once	TRBJ2-1	TRBV27	13	.
TGTGCCAGCAGCCGGTCTAGCGGGAGGCCCTACGAGCAGTACTTC	CASSRSSGRPYEQYF	.	TRBJ2-7	TRBV7-9	15	TRBD2
TGTGCCAGCAGTCAGTTAGACACGATCCAAGAGACCCAGTACTTC	CASSQLDTIQETQYF	.	TRBJ2-5	TRBV6-5	15	.
TGTGCCAGCAGCAGTACAATACAGGGTAGGAATGAGCAGTTCTTC	CASSSTIQGRNEQFF	.	TRBJ2-1	TRBV7-9	15	.
TGTGCCAGCAGCTTTGGGACGACAGGGGGATCTGGAAACACCATATATTTT	CASSFGTTGGSGNTIYF	few	TRBJ1-3	TRBV5-4	17	TRBD1
TGCGCCAGCAGCTTAGAGGGGGCCAGCTCCTACAATGAGCAGTTCTTC	CASSLEGASSYNEQFF	.	TRBJ2-1	TRBV5-1	16	TRBD1
TGTGCCAGCAGCGCGACCAGGTCCACTGAAGCTTTCTTT	CASSATRSTEAFF	.	TRBJ1-1	TRBV11-2	13	.
TGTGCCAGCAGTGGCCTGGGGTTGGGGTCCTACGAGCAGTACTTC	CASSGLGLGSYEQYF	.	TRBJ2-7	TRBV27	15	.
TGTGCCAGCAGTTTAATGGACCGTAAGCGCAATGAGCAGTTCTTC	CASSLMDRKRNEQFF	.	TRBJ2-1	TRBV28	15	.
TGTGCCAGCAGTGCCCCCGGCGAGACGGGGGCTAACTATGGCTACACCTTC	CASSAPGETGANYGYTF	once	TRBJ1-2	TRBV28	17	.
TGTGCCAGCAGCGTAGAAGGAGTGCTAGCGGCTACAGATACGCAGTATTTT	CASSVEGVLAATDTQYF	once	TRBJ2-3	TRBV9	17	TRBD2
TGTGCCAGCAGGACTAGCGTAAGCTCCTACGAGCAGTACTTC	CASRTSVSSYEQYF	.	TRBJ2-7	TRBV6-6	14	TRBD2
TGTGCCACCAGCAGAGCAGGGATTGGAGCAACTAATGAAAAACTGTTTTTT	CATSRAGIGATNEKLFF	.	TRBJ1-4	TRBV15	17	.
TGTGCCAGCAGGGATCCGGGGGACTATGGCTACACCTTC	CASRDPGDYGYTF	.	TRBJ1-2	TRBV7-6	13	.
TGTGCCAGCAGCGCCGACCTCCCTAGCGAGCAGTACTTC	CASSADLPSEQYF	.	TRBJ2-7	TRBV9	13	.
TGCGCCAGCAGCTTGTCGAGCTCTGGAAACACCATATATTTT	CASSLSSSGNTIYF	once	TRBJ1-3	TRBV5-1	14	.
TGTGCCAGCAGCGATGGTGGGCTTAGGGCTTACAATGAGCAGTTCTTC	CASSDGGLRAYNEQFF	.	TRBJ2-1	TRBV11-2	16	.
TGTGCCAGCAGAGCCCGAACGGGGGGCCGCACAGATACGCAGTATTTT	CASRARTGGRTDTQYF	.	TRBJ2-3	TRBV2	16	.
TGTGCCAGCAGCCCGAGCGGTAGCACAGATACGCAGTATTTT	CASSPSGSTDTQYF	.	TRBJ2-3	TRBV7-7	14	.
TGTGCCAGCAGCACAAGGTGGACAGGGGATCAGCCCCAGCATTTT	CASSTRWTGDQPQHF	.	TRBJ1-5	TRBV7-2	15	TRBD1
TGTGCCAGCACCCCGGGGGGGAATCAAGCTTTCTTT	CASTPGGNQAFF	.	TRBJ1-1	TRBV19	12	.
TGTGCCAGCAGCTTAGCGCTTATAGGGGAGCAGTTCTTC	CASSLALIGEQFF	.	TRBJ2-1	TRBV7-2	13	.
TGTGCCAGCTCACCATCCCAGACAGGGCATAATGAGCAGTTCTTC	CASSPSQTGHNEQFF	.	TRBJ2-1	TRBV18	15	TRBD1
TGTGCCAGCTCCAGACAGGGGAGCACAGATACGCAGTATTTT	CASSRQGSTDTQYF	.	TRBJ2-3	TRBV18	14	TRBD1
TGCGCCAGCAGCTTGGAATCCCCCGTAGAGACCCAGTACTTC	CASSLESPVETQYF	once	TRBJ2-5	TRBV5-1	14	.
TGTGCCAGCAGCTTAGTTGGCTCCTACGAGCAGTACTTC	CASSLVGSYEQYF	.	TRBJ2-7	TRBV11-2	13	.
TGTGCCAGCAGTTCAGAAGCGGGAGAGACCCAGTACTTC	CASSSEAGETQYF	.	TRBJ2-5	TRBV6-1	13	.
TGTGCCAGCAGACCAGGGTCCGGGGAGCTGTTTTTT	CASRPGSGELFF	.	TRBJ2-2	TRBV7-9	12	.
TGTGCCAGCAGCTTTGGCAGCTCCTACGAGCAGTACTTC	CASSFGSSYEQYF	.	TRBJ2-7	TRBV5-6	13	.